These T cell receptor beta chains were read from a single sample in a study of T cells in Graves' hyperthyroidism and ophthalmopathy. TCRdb processed the multiplex PCR reads anew with MiXCR; each CDR3 protein has one entry. Counted here are hundreds of thousands of distinct CDR3 sequences, about 43% occurring once; the ten biggest clones make up approximately 8.2%. Sequencing was done on a sample of peripheral blood or thyroid tissue (not recorded which). The receptors stem from a woman younger than 30 with Graves' hyperthyroidism. CDR3s include the opening cysteine and the closing phenylalanine or tryptophan. Each record gives: V gene, clone size, D gene, J gene, CDR3 protein, CDR3 DNA. D genes are given only for firm matches. Clone size appears in some rows only: once, few, many, or a class for an expanded clone.

TRBV11-1	once	TRBD2	TRBJ2-5	CVGGSTETQYF	TGTGTCGGCGGGAGTACAGAGACCCAGTACTTC
TRBV7-6	NA	NA	TRBJ1-3	CASSLFPKGSGNTIYF	TGTGCCAGCAGCTTATTTCCGAAGGGGTCAGGAAACACCATATATTTT
TRBV19	few	NA	TRBJ1-1	CASSLVGGGGAFF	TGTGCCAGCAGTTTAGTGGGGGGCGGGGGAGCTTTCTTT
TRBV20-1	few	TRBD2	TRBJ2-2	CSARDFAGADTGELFF	TGCAGTGCTAGAGATTTCGCGGGAGCGGACACCGGGGAGCTGTTTTTT
TRBV7-9	many	TRBD1	TRBJ1-5	CASSRQGDQPQHF	TGTGCCAGCAGCCGACAGGGCGATCAGCCCCAGCATTTT
TRBV2	NA	NA	TRBJ1-4	CASSDGWGSF	TGTGCCAGCAGTGACGGCTGGGGGAGTTTT
TRBV19	NA	NA	TRBJ1-5	CASTPQGGYSNQPQHF	TGTGCCAGTACCCCACAGGGAGGGTATAGCAATCAGCCCCAGCATTTT
TRBV7-9	NA	TRBD1	TRBJ1-5	CASSRDRNRPQHF	TGTGCCAGTTCCCGGGACAGAAATCGGCCCCAGCATTTT
TRBV7-7	NA	TRBD2	TRBJ2-5	CASSSALLAGGRGETQYF	TGTGCCAGCAGCTCAGCGCTCCTAGCGGGAGGGAGAGGAGAGACCCAGTACTTC
TRBV7-2	NA	TRBD1	TRBJ1-1	CASSSTAGTAAFF	TGTGCCAGCAGCTCCACAGCCGGGACAGCTGCTTTCTTT
TRBV25-1	many	NA	TRBJ1-3	CASSDEGRCGNTIYF	TGTGCCAGCAGTGATGAGGGAAGGTGTGGAAACACCATATATTTT
TRBV6-1	NA	NA	TRBJ2-2	CASRDREGAGELFF	TGTGCCAGCAGGGACAGGGAGGGGGCCGGGGAGCTGTTTTTT
TRBV25-1	NA	NA	TRBJ1-6	CASSPLRGEDSPLHF	TGTGCCAGCAGTCCCCTGAGAGGGGAGGACTCACCCCTCCACTTT
TRBV25-1	NA	NA	TRBJ1-4	CASSEPRENEKLFF	TGTGCCAGCAGTGAACCCAGGGAAAATGAAAAACTGTTTTTT